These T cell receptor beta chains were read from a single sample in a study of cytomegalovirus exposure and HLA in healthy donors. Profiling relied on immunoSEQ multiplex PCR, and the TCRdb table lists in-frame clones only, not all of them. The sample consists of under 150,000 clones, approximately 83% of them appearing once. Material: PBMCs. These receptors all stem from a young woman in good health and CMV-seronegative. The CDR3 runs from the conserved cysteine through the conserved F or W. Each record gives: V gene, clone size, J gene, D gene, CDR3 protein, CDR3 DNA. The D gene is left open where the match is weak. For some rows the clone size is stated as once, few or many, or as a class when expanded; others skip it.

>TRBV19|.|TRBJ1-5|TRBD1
CASSTTGGDQPQHF
TGTGCCAGTAGTACTACAGGGGGCGATCAGCCCCAGCATTTT
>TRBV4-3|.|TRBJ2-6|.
CASSQGRVSGANVLTF
TGCGCCAGCAGCCAAGGGAGGGTTTCTGGGGCCAACGTCCTGACTTTC
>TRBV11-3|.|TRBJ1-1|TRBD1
CASSLDFEGAGVDTEAFF
TGTGCCAGCAGCTTAGATTTCGAGGGGGCCGGTGTAGACACTGAAGCTTTCTTT
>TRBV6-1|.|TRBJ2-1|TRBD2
CASNERGRVDEQFF
TGTGCCAGCAACGAGAGAGGGAGGGTGGATGAGCAGTTCTTC
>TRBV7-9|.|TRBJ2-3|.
CASSSYQSVSTDTQYF
TGTGCCAGCAGCTCCTACCAATCTGTGAGCACAGATACGCAGTATTTT
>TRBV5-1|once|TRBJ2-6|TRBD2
CASSLRGAGANVLTF
TGCGCCAGCAGCTTGCGGGGGGCTGGGGCCAACGTCCTGACTTTC
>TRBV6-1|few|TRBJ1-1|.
CASSDSGYLGAFF
TGTGCCAGCAGTGACTCAGGTTATCTGGGTGCTTTCTTT
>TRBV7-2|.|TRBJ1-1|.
CASSIIGGNTEAFF
TGTGCCAGCAGCATCATAGGGGGGAACACTGAAGCTTTCTTT
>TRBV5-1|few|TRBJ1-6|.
CASSLVVAKNSPLHF
TGCGCCAGCAGCTTGGTAGTCGCGAAGAATTCACCCCTCCACTTT
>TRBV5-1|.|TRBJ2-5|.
CASTQPLSQETQYF
TGCGCCAGCACCCAACCTCTAAGTCAAGAGACCCAGTACTTC
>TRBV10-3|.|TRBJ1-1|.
CAISERFGSGNGGTEAFF
TGTGCCATCAGTGAACGTTTCGGATCAGGGAACGGTGGCACTGAAGCTTTCTTT
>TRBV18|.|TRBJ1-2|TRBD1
CASSPDRTGDGYTF
TGTGCCAGCTCACCAGACAGGACAGGCGATGGCTACACCTTC
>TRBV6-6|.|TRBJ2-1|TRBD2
CASSYGRGVGYFEFF
TGTGCCAGCAGTTACGGGCGGGGGGTCGGGTATTTCGAGTTCTTC
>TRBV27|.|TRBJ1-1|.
CASSFRGPNTEAFF
TGTGCCAGCAGTTTCAGGGGTCCGAACACTGAAGCTTTCTTT
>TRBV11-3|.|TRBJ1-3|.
CASSLDPRGNTIYF
TGTGCCAGCAGCTTAGACCCCCGGGGAAACACCATATATTTT
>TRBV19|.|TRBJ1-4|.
CASSIQAPVKANEKLFF
TGTGCCAGTAGTATACAAGCGCCGGTTAAGGCTAATGAAAAACTGTTTTTT
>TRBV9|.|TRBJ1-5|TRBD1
CASSSGTGSLYQPQHF
TGTGCCAGCAGCTCAGGGACAGGGTCCCTTTATCAGCCCCAGCATTTT
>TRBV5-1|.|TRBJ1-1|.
CASSVDRFTEAFF
TGCGCCAGCAGCGTGGACAGATTCACTGAAGCTTTCTTT
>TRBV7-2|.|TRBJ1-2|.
CASSLDGAPHGYTF
TGTGCCAGCAGCTTAGATGGGGCGCCCCATGGCTACACCTTC
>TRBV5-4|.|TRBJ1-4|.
CASSLQGNEKLFF
TGTGCCAGCAGCTTACAGGGTAATGAAAAACTGTTTTTT
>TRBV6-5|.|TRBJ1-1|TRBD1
CASSYRDREAFF
TGTGCCAGCAGTTACAGGGACAGGGAAGCTTTCTTT
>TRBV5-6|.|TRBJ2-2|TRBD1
CASSLTGVNTGELFF
TGTGCCAGCAGCCTTACAGGGGTAAACACCGGGGAGCTGTTTTTT
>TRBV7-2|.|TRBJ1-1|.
CASSAFGGMNTEAFF
TGTGCCAGCAGCGCCTTTGGGGGGATGAACACTGAAGCTTTCTTT
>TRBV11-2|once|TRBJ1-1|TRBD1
CASSVPGQGPEAFF
TGTGCCAGCAGCGTACCGGGACAGGGACCTGAAGCTTTCTTT
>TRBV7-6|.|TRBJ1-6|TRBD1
CASSPTGASYNSPLHF
TGTGCCAGCAGCCCGACAGGGGCCTCCTATAATTCACCCCTCCACTTT
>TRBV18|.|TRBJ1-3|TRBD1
CASSPFLNRDSSGNTIYF
TGTGCCAGCTCACCCTTTTTGAACAGGGACAGCTCTGGAAACACCATATATTTT
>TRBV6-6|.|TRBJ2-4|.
CASSYSEQGNIQYF
TGTGCCAGCAGTTACTCAGAACAGGGAAACATTCAGTACTTC
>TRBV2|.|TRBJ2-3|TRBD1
CASSESRTGHTDTQYF
TGTGCCAGCAGTGAATCCCGGACAGGGCACACAGATACGCAGTATTTT
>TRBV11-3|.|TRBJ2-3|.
CASSSYRGGVGTDTQYF
TGTGCCAGCAGCTCTTATAGGGGCGGGGTAGGCACAGATACGCAGTATTTT
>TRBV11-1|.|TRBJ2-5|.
CASSLGIQETQYF
TGTGCCAGCAGCTTAGGTATCCAAGAGACCCAGTACTTC
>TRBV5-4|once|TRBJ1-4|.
CASSLQANEKLFF
TGTGCCAGCAGCTTGCAGGCTAATGAAAAACTGTTTTTT
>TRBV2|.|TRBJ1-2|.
CASSPIGGDYGYTF
TGTGCCAGCAGTCCTATTGGGGGGGACTATGGCTACACCTTC
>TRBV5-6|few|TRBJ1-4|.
CASSPKTERDGTF
TGTGCCAGCAGCCCCAAAACCGAGCGGGATGGGACTTTT
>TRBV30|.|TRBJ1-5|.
CAWSLGRASQPQHF
TGTGCCTGGAGTTTGGGGAGGGCCAGCCAGCCCCAGCATTTT
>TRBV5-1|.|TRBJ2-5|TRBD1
CASSLEGQGLETQYF
TGCGCCAGCAGCCTCGAAGGACAGGGGTTAGAGACCCAGTACTTC
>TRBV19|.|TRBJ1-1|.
CASSISGNAVNTEAFF
TGTGCCAGTAGTATATCCGGGAATGCGGTGAACACTGAAGCTTTCTTT
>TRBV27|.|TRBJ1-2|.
CASSQNTGFGYGYTF
TGTGCCAGCAGTCAAAATACAGGGTTCGGCTATGGCTACACCTTC
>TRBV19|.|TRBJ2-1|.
CASSLDRRSSYNEQFF
TGTGCCAGTAGTCTTGACAGGAGGAGCTCCTACAATGAGCAGTTCTTC
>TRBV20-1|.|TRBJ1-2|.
CSFPESGYTF
TGCAGTTTCCCCGAGAGTGGCTACACCTTC
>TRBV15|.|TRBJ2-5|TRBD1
CATSPTGGWGETQYF
TGTGCCACCAGCCCAACAGGGGGCTGGGGGGAGACCCAGTACTTC
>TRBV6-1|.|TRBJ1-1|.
CASSEARGVNTEAFF
TGTGCCAGCAGTGAAGCGCGGGGAGTGAACACTGAAGCTTTCTTT
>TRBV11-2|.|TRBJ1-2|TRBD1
CASRPNTGGLRYGYTF
TGTGCCAGCAGACCGAACACAGGGGGCCTTAGGTATGGCTACACCTTC
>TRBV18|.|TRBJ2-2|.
CASSPREDGELFF
TGTGCCAGCTCACCAAGGGAGGACGGGGAGCTGTTTTTT
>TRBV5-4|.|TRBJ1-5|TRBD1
CASSPGQGEPSNQPQHF
TGTGCCAGCAGCCCGGGACAGGGAGAACCTAGCAATCAGCCCCAGCATTTT
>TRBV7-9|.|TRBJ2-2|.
CASSLIDYRVDTGELFF
TGTGCCAGCAGCTTAATCGACTACAGGGTTGACACCGGGGAGCTGTTTTTT
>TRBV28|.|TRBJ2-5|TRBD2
CASSPGLAGEETQYF
TGTGCCAGCAGTCCGGGACTAGCGGGAGAAGAGACCCAGTACTTC
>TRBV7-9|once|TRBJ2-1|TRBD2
CASSRTSGLIYNEQFF
TGTGCCAGCAGCAGGACTAGCGGACTTATTTACAATGAGCAGTTCTTC